This T cell receptor (beta chain) originates from a study of blood T cell repertoires in COVID-19. Study overall: COVID-19 samples collected from the United States, Italy and Spain covered acute and convalescent phases. Nucleic acid was either cDNA or gDNA, and it came from T cells, B-cell-depleted T cells, or PBMCs.

Germline lookup yields CDR1 DFQATT and CDR2 SNEGSKA (reference sequence). Germline trimming cut 3 bases from V and 0 bases from J; bases unmatched to any gene: 3. This CDR3 region has 16 residues. Profiled with immunoSEQ multiplex PCR; TCRdb holds only in-frame clones, not every one. The table has fewer than 300,000 clones, 80% to 95% seen once. Cohort allocation depended upon clinical history that participants reported. The chain uses TRBV20-1 and TRBJ2-2; TRBD2 matches 11 bases. The sequenced sample consisted of PBMCs or T cells enriched from blood (not recorded which). The source is a woman aged 25 to 45 who had recovered from COVID-19. The CDR3 reads CSASKTSGTNTGELFF. The CDR3 bases are TGCAGTGCTAGTAAGACTAGCGGGACGAACACCGGGGAGCTGTTTTTT.